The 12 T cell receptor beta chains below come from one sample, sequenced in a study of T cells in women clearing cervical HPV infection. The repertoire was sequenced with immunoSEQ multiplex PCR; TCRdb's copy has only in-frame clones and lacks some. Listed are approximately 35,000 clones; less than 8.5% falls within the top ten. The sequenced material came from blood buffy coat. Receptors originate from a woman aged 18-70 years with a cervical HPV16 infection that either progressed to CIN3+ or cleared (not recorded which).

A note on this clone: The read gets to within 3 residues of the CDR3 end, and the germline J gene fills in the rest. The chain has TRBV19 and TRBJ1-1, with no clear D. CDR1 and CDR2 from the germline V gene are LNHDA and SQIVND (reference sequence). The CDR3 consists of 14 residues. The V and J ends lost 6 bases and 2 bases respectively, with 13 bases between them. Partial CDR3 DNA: TGTGCCAGTAGCGTGCTTGGTAGCAACACTGAA. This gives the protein CASSVLGSNTE. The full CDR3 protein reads CASSVLGSNTEAFF.

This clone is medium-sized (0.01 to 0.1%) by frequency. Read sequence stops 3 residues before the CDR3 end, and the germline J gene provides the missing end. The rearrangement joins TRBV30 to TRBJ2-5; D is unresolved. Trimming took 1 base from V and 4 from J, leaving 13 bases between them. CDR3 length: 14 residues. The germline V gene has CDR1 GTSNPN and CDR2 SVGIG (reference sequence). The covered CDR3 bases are TGTGCCTGGAGTGCCCTGACATCATCAGAGACC. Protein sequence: CAWSALTSSET. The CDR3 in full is CAWSALTSSETQYF.

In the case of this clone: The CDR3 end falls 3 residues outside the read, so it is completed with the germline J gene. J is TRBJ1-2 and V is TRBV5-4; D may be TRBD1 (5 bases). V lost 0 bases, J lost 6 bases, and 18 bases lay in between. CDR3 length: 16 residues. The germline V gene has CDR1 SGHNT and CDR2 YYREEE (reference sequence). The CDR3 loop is CASSLGGDVGGDGYTF. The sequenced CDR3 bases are TGTGCCAGCAGCTTGGGGGGGGACGTGGGAGGAGATGGC.

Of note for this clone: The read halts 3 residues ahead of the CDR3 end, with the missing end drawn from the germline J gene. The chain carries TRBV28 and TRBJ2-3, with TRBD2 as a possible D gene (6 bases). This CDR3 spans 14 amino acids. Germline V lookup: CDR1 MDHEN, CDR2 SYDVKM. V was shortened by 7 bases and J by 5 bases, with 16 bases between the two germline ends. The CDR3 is CASTGGLGGDTQYF. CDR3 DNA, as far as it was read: TGTGCCAGCACCGGCGGTTTGGGGGGAGATACG.

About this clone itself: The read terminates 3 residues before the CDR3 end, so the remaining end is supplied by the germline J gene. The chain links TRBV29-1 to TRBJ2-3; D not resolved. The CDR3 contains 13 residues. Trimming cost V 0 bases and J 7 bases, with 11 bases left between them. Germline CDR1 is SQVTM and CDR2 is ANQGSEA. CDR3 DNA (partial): TGCAGCGTTGAAGATCCGGTAGAAAATACG. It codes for CSVEDPVENT. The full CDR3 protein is CSVEDPVENTQYF.

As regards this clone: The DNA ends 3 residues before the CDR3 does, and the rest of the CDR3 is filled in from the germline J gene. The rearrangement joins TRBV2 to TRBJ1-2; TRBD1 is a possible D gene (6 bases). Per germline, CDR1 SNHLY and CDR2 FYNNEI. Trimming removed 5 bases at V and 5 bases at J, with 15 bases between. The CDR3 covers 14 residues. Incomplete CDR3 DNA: TGTGCCAGCAGTTCTGACAGGAGGGGGTATGGC. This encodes CASSSDRRGYG. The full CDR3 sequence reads CASSSDRRGYGYTF.

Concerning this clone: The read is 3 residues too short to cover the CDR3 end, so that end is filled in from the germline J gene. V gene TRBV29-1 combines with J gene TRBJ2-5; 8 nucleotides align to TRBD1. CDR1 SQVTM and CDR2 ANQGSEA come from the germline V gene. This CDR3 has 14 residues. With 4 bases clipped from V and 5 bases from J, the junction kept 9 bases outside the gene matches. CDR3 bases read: TGCAGCGTTGTTCGGCAGGGGGCTCAGGAGACC. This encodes CSVVRQGAQET. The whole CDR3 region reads CSVVRQGAQETQYF.

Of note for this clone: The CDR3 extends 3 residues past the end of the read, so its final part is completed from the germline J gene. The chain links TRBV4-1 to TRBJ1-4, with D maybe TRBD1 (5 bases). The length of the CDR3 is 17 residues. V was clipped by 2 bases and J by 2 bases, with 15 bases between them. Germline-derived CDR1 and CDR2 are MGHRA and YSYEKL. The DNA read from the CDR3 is TGCGCCAGCAGCCAACCTGCAGACAGATCTACTAATGAAAAA. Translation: CASSQPADRSTNEK. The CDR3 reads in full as CASSQPADRSTNEKLFF.

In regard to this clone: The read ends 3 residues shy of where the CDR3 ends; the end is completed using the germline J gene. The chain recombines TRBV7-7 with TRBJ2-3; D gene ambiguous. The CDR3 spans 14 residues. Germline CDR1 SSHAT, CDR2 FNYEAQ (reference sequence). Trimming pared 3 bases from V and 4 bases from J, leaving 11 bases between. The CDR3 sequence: CASSFSSSADTQYF. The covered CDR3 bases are TGTGCCAGCAGCTTTAGTAGCTCTGCAGATACG.

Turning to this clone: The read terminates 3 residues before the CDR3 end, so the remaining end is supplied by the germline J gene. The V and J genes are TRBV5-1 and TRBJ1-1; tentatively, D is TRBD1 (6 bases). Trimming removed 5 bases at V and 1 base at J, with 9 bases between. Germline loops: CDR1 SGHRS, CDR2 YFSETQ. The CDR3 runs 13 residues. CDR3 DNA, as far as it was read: TGCGCCAGCAGTGGAGGGGGGAACACTGAA. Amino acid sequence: CASSGGGNTE. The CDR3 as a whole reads CASSGGGNTEAFF.

The CDR3 protein is CASSMWVADDYTF. CDR3 DNA (partial): TGTGCCAGTAGTATGTGGGTAGCCGATGAC. This chain uses TRBV19 with TRBJ1-2; no definite D call. The read terminates 3 residues ahead of where the CDR3 ends, so the germline J gene completes it. Germline assignment: CDR1 LNHDA and CDR2 SQIVND (reference sequence). CDR3 size: 13 residues.

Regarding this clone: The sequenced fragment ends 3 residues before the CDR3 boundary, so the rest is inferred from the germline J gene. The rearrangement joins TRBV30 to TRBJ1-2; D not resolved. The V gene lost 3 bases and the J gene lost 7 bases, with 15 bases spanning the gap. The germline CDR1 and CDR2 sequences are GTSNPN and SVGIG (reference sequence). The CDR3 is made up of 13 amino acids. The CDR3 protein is CAWRQTEYLGYTF. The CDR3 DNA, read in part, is TGTGCCTGGAGACAGACCGAGTACCTTGGC.